The sequence of this T cell receptor (beta chain) was determined in a study of early T cells in non-severe SARS-CoV-2 infection. The overall study: Sequencing input comprised bulk RNA from unsorted whole blood; chain pairing was not available.

Study-level points and caveats: Anti-spike CD8 responses were favored by VDJdb matching, which missed private and CD4 specificities.

Individual cDNA molecules were tagged with unique molecular identifiers, the study reported. TCRdb analysed the 5' RACE reads with MiXCR anew, one entry per CDR3 protein. The sample holds about 48,000 distinct CDR3 sequences, approximately 7.5% seen once. The CDR3 has 16 amino acids. Trimming took 3 bases from V and 4 from J, leaving 18 bases between them. From germline, CDR1 is SNHLY and CDR2 FYNNEI. The table lists this clonotype with many counts. Its antigen remains unidentified. The genes are TRBV2 and TRBJ1-2; D is ambiguous. The receptor comes from an adult who was a healthcare worker with PCR-confirmed SARS-CoV-2 infection or an uninfected control (not recorded which). Sequencing was done on a sample of whole blood. The DNA of the CDR3 is TGTGCCAGCAGTGATCCCAACTGGAAAAGCTCCTATGGCTACACCTTC. The encoded protein is CASSDPNWKSSYGYTF.